The source of this TCR beta chain is a study of cytomegalovirus exposure and HLA in healthy donors. General observations from the study: The study put under 200 TCR beta chains on its list as cytomegalovirus-associated. As was reported, the HLA-A and HLA-B alleles of most subjects were accurately predicted from TCR beta sequences. Only CMV serostatus was available as immune exposure information. A later analysis linked a missense DCLRE1C variant to TCR beta V- and J-gene trimming.

This clone was detected once. No antigen is known for it. PCR used 60 Vbeta primers and 13 Jbeta primers. Here immunoSEQ multiplex PCR was the method, and the copy in TCRdb shows in-frame clones only, minus some. The data show some 96,000 clones, roughly 80% seen once. The germline CDR1 and CDR2 sequences are SGHRS and YFSETQ. V lost 4 bases to trimming and J lost 2 bases, with 12 bases between them. CDR3 length equals 14 residues. This receptor was taken from a man aged 35 to 55 in good health and CMV-seropositive. Material for sequencing was PBMCs. The chain couples TRBV5-1 to TRBJ2-5, with a possible D match to TRBD2 (5 bases). CDR3: CASSKLVPQETQYF. The DNA for the CDR3 is TGCGCCAGCAGCAAACTAGTTCCTCAAGAGACCCAGTACTTC. Supplemented by reference TRBV5-1 and TRBJ2-5, the full variable domain reads KAGVTQTPRYLIKTRGQQVTLSCSPISGHRSVSWYQQTPGQGLQFLFEYFSETQRNKGNFPGRFSGRQFSNSRSEMNVSTLELGDSALYLCASSKLVPQETQYFGPGTRLLVL.